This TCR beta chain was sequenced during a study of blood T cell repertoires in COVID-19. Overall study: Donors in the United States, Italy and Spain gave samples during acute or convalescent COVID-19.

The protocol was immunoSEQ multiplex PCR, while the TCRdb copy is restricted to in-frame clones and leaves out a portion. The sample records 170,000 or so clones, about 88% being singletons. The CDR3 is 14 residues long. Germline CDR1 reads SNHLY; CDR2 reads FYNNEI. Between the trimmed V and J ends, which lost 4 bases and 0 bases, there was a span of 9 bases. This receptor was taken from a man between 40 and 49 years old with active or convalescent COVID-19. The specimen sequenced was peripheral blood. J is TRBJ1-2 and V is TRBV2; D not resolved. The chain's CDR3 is CASSGQLANYGYTF. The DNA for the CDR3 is TGTGCCAGCAGTGGGCAGCTAGCTAACTATGGCTACACCTTC.